This T cell receptor beta chain was sequenced for a study of T-cell reconstitution after alpha-beta-depleted transplantation in children. Unique molecular identifiers were used to barcode this TCRbeta library. Each CDR3 protein gets one entry after TCRdb re-called the PCR reads with MiXCR. The profile shows about 610,000 distinct CDR3 sequences, roughly a quarter of them singletons. Comment on this clonotype: As yet, its antigen is unknown.

Regarding the study as a whole: The origin of alpha-beta T cells about two months after transplant was reportedly several hundred expanded graft clones. Counts and diversity of T cells one year after transplant came mostly from newly produced T cells.

The germline CDR1 and CDR2 sequences are ENHRY and SYGVKD. Losses at the gene ends were 9 bases for V and 0 bases for J; bases not matched to a gene: 8. This CDR3 has 14 residues. The starting material was PBMCs, obtained before TCRalphabeta/CD19-depleted stem cell transplant. The chain recombines TRBV10-3 with TRBJ2-7; TRBD1 aligns across 7 bases. This sequence originates from a boy younger than two with Wiskott-Aldrich syndrome, due to receive a stem cell transplant. CDR3 protein: CAIGTAQFSYEQYF. The DNA of the CDR3 is TGTGCCATTGGGACAGCCCAATTCTCCTACGAGCAGTACTTC.